This T cell receptor (beta chain) stems from a study of T-cell reconstitution after alpha-beta-depleted transplantation in children. Ten or more counts support this clonotype. The CDR3 has 14 residues. V lost 3 bases to trimming and J lost 1 base, with 10 bases between them. Unique molecular identifiers were incorporated during preparation of the TCRbeta library. TCRdb re-derived calls from the PCR reads in MiXCR, one entry per CDR3 protein. The sample has fewer than 550,000 distinct CDR3 sequences; about 10% are singletons. The chain has TRBV12-3 or TRBV12-4 and TRBJ2-7; D is perhaps TRBD1 (5 bases). The clonotype comes from a child younger than 10 with inherited bone marrow failure, due to receive a stem cell transplant. This specimen consisted of PBMCs, obtained before TCRalphabeta/CD19-depleted stem cell transplant. CDR3 DNA sequence: TGTGCCAGCAGTTTCACAGGCCTTTCCTACGAGCAGTACTTC. The encoded protein is CASSFTGLSYEQYF.